This T cell receptor (beta chain) appears in the sequencing data of a study of T cell repertoires in cytomegalovirus infection. Overall study: Matching HLA type and CMV infection were both indicated by public TCR beta signatures.

Overall study results and limits: The study found HLA-C-restricted CMV-specific TCR beta clonotypes dominating the ex vivo response. Accumulated public TCR beta family frequency recognized individuals carrying CMV together with the relevant HLA.

TCRdb used MiXCR to reprocess the reads, holding one entry per CDR3 protein. This table holds under 850,000 distinct CDR3 sequences, approximately 40% found once. The sample holds many counts of this clonotype. What it binds is not known. From germline, CDR1 is MNHEY and CDR2 SVGEGT. The V end lost 0 bases, the J end lost 6 bases, and 17 bases lay between the germline ends. CDR3 length: 16 residues. This TCR was recovered from a human donor in good health (CMV status not recorded). Some clones in this sample may be carry-over from other donors' samples. The sample consisted of PBMCs. The rearrangement uses TRBV6-2 or TRBV6-3 and TRBJ1-1, with D tentatively TRBD1 (5 bases). The CDR3 DNA is TGTGCCAGCAGTTACTCGACCGGGACCGCCTTCGCTGAAGCTTTCTTT. It encodes CASSYSTGTAFAEAFF.